This T cell receptor (beta chain) originates from a study of identical twins (dated by TCRdb to 2016 to 2017). With respect to the entire study: TCR alpha and beta repertoires from monozygotic twins, unrelated adults of various ages and cord blood were deep-sequenced to test whether fetal clonotypes persist. To rule out contamination, replicate twin experiments were performed at different times with different library preparation protocols.

The library was prepared using 5' RACE. The sequencer was an Illumina HiSeq 2000. Template switching added a universal primer binding site, and the final cDNA carried a unique molecular identifier that allowed TCR cDNA molecules to be counted accurately. Specific primers in the conserved constant-segment region were used to synthesize first-strand cDNA for TCR alpha and beta chains. To control for contamination, each cDNA library was double barcoded with a SMART-Mk sample barcode plus Illumina barcodes. Two successive PCR steps introduced TruSeq adapter sequences along with Illumina sample barcodes. Sequencing of the TCR alpha and beta cDNA libraries was done on the Illumina HiSeq platform using custom primers. The original methods were these. MiGEC was used to process raw reads and extract unique molecular identifiers, and MiXCR was used to find CDR3 positions. For each individual, recombination models were inferred using an EM algorithm with the repgenHMM and IGoR tools. The tcR package in R was used for shared clonotype analysis, with sharing normalized by the product of cloneset sizes. Out-of-frame nonproductive sequences were analyzed to study raw recombination free of thymic and clonal selection effects. In-frame beta chains were kept once TCRdb had trimmed the public reads at Q25 with fastp and called clones with MiXCR. Rows matching on CDR3 protein sequence are summarized as one entry with the most common DNA and genes. The V and J calls shown here were made by TCRdb, not taken from the authors' results. This sample is represented by 550,000 to 700,000 distinct CDR3 sequences; around 20% of them were singletons. Jointly, the top ten make up approximately 4.5% of the sample.

Study-wide conclusions, independent of this receptor: In monozygotic twins, out-of-frame TCR alpha sharing was systematically underestimated by recombination models, although the models agreed with sharing between unrelated individuals. Compared with coincidental sharing between unrelated individuals, out-of-frame TCR alpha sequences shared between twins had an excess of sequences with low generation probability. Abundant cord blood beta clonotypes had fewer insertions, young adult naive repertoires showed a similar but weaker trend, and memory repertoires showed no such trend. In beta out-of-frame sequences, excess twin sharing was weaker, because having fewer shared sequences lowered the signal-to-noise ratio. Because the same donors could not be followed over many years, the conclusions relied on cross-sectional statistical analysis. Zero-insertion analyses could be partly confounded by invariant T cells such as MAIT and iNKT, although diverse VJ usage argued against such confounding for most clonotypes.

Every donor was a healthy Caucasian. The twin cohort consisted of three pairs of female monozygotic twins, all aged roughly 18 to 29 years. Peripheral blood mononuclear cells were used as the source from which RNA for TCR libraries was isolated. Worth noting for this clonotype: It has no known antigen specificity. No base quality information exists; no much larger clone differs at one position.

Measured from the cysteine to the phenylalanine, the CDR3 is 12 residues long. The retained sequence is limited to the CDR3, 36 bases, with the frame set at the first base. Sequences MNHNY (CDR1) and SVGAGI (CDR2) are obtained from the germline V gene (reference sequence). V drops 5 bases and J drops 16 bases, leaving 17 bases in between. This sample also belongs to another study, concerning T cells expressing NK-cell markers. Per the second study: TCR beta-chain repertoires were profiled in sorted CD3+CD56+NKG2C+, CD3+CD56+NKG2C- and CD3+CD56-NKG2C+ T-cell subsets from eight donors. Among the eight sequenced donors, seven were HCMV-seropositive and one was HCMV-seronegative. To restrict sorting to alphabetaTCR-expressing T cells, an anti-gammadeltaTCR antibody was added in several experiments. In six donors, the dominant CD3+CD56+NKG2C+ clonotypes were among the top 10 CD8+ clonotypes and accounted for about 1.0-7.5% of CD8+ T cells. Those dominant clonotypes were again the most abundant among CD3+CD56-NKG2C+ cells in a few donors, at roughly 25-65%. It remained unclear whether the expanded NKG2C-expressing T cell clones were specific for HCMV antigens. Randomly selected healthy volunteers, three men and five women, were used as the eight sequenced donors. To determine HCMV serostatus, a commercial ELISA kit was used to detect HCMV-specific IgG in serum. For over five donors, bulk peripheral blood T-cell repertoires were additionally sequenced from unsorted PBMC. MIGEC was used to demultiplex reads and group reads by UMI, and MiTCR was used to assemble and quantify clonotypes. To exclude erroneous sequences, only TCR cDNA sequences supported by at least two reads were retained. The tcR package was used for downstream repertoire analysis, and clonotypes were matched between fractions using CDR3 nucleotide sequence together with V segment. Antigen specificity was annotated against VDJdb with VDJmatch, allowing one amino acid substitution in CDR3.

This TCR was recovered from a woman younger than 35 in good health. In this chain, TRBV6-6 is recombined with TRBJ1-4; TRBD1 is possibly the D segment (5 matching bases). Source material: PBMCs. The nucleotide sequence reads TGTGCCAGCAGTCACGACAGCAAAGCGGCGTTTTTT. It translates as CASSHDSKAAFF.